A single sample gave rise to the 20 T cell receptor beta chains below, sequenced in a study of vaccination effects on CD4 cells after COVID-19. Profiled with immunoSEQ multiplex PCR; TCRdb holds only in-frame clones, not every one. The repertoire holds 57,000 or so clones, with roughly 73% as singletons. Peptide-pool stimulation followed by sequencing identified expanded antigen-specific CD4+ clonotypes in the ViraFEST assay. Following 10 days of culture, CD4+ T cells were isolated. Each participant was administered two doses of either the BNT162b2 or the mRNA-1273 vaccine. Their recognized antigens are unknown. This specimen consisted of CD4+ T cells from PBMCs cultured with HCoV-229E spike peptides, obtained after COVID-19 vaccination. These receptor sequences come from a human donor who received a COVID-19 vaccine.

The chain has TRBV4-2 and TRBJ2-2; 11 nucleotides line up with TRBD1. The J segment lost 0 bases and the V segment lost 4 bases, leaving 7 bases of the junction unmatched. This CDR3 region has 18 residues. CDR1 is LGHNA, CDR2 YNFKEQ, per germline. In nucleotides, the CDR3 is TGTGCCAGCAGCCTGAGGACAGGGGGCGCTTCGAACACCGGGGAGCTGTTTTTT. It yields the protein CASSLRTGGASNTGELFF.

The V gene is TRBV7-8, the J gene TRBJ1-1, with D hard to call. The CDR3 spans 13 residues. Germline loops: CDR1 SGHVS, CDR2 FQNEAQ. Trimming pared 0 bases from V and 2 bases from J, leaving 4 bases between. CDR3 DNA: TGTGCCAGCAGCTTAGCTAAAAACACTGAAGCTTTCTTT. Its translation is CASSLAKNTEAFF.

Here the CDR3 reads CATSDPGTSGGMNEQFF. The CDR3 nucleotides are TGTGCCACCAGTGACCCCGGGACTAGCGGGGGGATGAATGAGCAGTTCTTC. J is TRBJ2-1 and V is TRBV24-1, with 15 bases matching TRBD2. J gave up 7 bases and V 4 bases, and 7 bases lay outside the gene matches. Germline V gene lookup returns CDR1 KGHDR and CDR2 SFDVKD. The CDR3 has 17 amino acids.

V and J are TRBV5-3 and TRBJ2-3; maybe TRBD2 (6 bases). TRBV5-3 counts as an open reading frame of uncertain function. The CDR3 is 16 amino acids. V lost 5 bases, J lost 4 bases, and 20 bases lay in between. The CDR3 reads CARRIHNCGTPDTQYF. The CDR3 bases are TGTGCCAGAAGGATACACAACTGCGGGACTCCAGATACGCAGTATTTT.

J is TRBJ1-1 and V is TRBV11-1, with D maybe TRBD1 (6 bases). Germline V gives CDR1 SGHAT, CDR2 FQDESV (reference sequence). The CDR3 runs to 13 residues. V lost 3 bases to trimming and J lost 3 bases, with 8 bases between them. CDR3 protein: CASSFTGYTEAFF. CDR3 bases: TGTGCCAGCAGCTTTACAGGGTACACTGAAGCTTTCTTT.

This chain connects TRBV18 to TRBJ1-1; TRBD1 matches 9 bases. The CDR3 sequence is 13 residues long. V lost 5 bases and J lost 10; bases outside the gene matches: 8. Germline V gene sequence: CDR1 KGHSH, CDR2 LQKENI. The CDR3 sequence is CASSSGQGERAFF. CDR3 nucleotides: TGTGCCAGCTCATCGGGACAGGGAGAGAGAGCTTTCTTT.

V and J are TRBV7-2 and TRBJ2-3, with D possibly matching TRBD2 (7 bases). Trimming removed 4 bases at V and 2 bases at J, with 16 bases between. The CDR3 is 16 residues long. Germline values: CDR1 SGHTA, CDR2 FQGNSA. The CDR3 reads CASSSYGGLITDTQYF. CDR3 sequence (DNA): TGTGCCAGCAGCTCCTACGGGGGGCTTATCACAGATACGCAGTATTTT.

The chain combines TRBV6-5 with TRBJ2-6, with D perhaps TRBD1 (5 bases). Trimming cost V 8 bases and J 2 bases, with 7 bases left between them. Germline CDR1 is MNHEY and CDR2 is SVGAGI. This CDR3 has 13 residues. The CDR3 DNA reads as TGTGCCAGCGGACATGCTGGGGCCAACGTCCTGACTTTC. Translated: CASGHAGANVLTF.

This CDR3 is CASSEAQGSYEQYV. Here the CDR3 DNA reads TGTGCCAGCAGTGAAGCGCAGGGTTCCTACGAGCAGTACGTC. V gene TRBV6-1 combines with J gene TRBJ2-7, with D tentatively TRBD1 (5 bases). V was cut by 0 bases and J by 1 base, with 7 bases left in between. Germline lookup yields CDR1 MNHNS and CDR2 SASEGT. The CDR3 extends over 14 amino acids.

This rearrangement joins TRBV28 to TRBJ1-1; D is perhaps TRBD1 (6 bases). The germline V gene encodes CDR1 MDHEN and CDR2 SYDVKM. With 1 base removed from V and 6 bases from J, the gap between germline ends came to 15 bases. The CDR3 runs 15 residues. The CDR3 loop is CASSLSGTGYPEAFF. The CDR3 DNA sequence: TGTGCCAGCAGTTTATCTGGCACAGGGTACCCTGAAGCTTTCTTT.

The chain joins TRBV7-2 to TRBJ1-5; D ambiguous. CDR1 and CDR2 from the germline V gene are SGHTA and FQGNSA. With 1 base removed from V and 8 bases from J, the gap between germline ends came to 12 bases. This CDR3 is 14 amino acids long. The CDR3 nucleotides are TGTGCCAGCAGCTTAGGACGAGGGTCGGAGCCCCAGCATTTT. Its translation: CASSLGRGSEPQHF.

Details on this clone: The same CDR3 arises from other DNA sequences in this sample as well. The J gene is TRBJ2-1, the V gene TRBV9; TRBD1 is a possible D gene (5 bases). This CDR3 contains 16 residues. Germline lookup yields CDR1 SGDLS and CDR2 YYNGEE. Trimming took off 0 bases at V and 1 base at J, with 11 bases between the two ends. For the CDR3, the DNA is TGTGCCAGCAGCGTAGTTAGTGGGGCTTCCTACAATGAGCAGTTCTTC. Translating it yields CASSVVSGASYNEQFF. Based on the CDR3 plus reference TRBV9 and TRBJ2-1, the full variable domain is DSGVTQTPKHLITATGQRVTLRCSPRSGDLSVYWYQQSLDQGLQFLIQYYNGEERAKGNILERFSAQQFPDLHSELNLSSLELGDSALYFCASSVVSGASYNEQFFGPGTRLTVL.

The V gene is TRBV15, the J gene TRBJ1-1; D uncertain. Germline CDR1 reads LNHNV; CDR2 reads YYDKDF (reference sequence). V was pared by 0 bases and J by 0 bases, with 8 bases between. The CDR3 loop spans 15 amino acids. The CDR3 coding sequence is TGTGCCACCAGCAGAGATCCGGGCCTGAACACTGAAGCTTTCTTT. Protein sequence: CATSRDPGLNTEAFF.

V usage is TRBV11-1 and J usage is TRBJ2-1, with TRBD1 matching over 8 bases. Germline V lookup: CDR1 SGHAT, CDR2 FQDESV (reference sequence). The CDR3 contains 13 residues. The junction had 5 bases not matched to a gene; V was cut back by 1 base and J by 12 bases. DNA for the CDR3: TGTGCCAGCAGCTTAGGACAGGGGTGGGGGCAGTTCTTC. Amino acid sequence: CASSLGQGWGQFF.

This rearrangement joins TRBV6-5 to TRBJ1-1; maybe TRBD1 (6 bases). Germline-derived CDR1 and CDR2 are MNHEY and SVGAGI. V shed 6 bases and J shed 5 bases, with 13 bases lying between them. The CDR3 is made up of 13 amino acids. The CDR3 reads CASRPTGQTEAFF. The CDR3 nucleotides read TGTGCCAGCAGACCGACAGGTCAAACTGAAGCTTTCTTT.

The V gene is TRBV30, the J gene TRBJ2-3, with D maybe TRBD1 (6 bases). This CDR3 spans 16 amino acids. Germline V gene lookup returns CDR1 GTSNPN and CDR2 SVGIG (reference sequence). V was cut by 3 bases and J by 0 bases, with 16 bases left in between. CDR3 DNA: TGTGCCTGGAGCGAGGGACATCGGCTGAGCACAGATACGCAGTATTTT. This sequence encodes CAWSEGHRLSTDTQYF.

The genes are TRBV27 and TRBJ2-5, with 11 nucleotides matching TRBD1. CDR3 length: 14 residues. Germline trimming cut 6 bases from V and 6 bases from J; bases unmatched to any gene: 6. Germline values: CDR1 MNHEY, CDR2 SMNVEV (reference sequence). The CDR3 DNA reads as TGTGCCAGCAGCCGGACAGGGGGCGCGAAGACCCAGTACTTC. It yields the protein CASSRTGGAKTQYF.

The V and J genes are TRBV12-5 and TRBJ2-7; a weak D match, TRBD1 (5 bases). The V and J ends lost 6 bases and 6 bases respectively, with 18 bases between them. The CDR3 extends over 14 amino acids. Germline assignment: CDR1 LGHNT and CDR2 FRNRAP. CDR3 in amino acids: CASGPGGARSEQYV. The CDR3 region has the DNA TGTGCTAGTGGCCCGGGTGGGGCAAGGAGCGAGCAGTACGTC.

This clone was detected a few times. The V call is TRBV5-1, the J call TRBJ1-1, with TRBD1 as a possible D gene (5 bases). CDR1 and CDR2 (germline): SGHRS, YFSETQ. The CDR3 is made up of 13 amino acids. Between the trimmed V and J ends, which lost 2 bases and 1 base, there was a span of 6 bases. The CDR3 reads CASSFQGNTEAFF. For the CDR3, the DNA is TGCGCCAGCAGCTTTCAGGGGAACACTGAAGCTTTCTTT. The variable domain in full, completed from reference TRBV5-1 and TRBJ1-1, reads KAGVTQTPRYLIKTRGQQVTLSCSPISGHRSVSWYQQTPGQGLQFLFEYFSETQRNKGNFPGRFSGRQFSNSRSEMNVSTLELGDSALYLCASSFQGNTEAFFGQGTRLTVV.

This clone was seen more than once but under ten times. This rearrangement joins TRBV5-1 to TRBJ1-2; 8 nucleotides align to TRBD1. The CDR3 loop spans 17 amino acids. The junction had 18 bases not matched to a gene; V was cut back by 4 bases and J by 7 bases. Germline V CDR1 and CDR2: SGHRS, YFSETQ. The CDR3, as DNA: TGCGCCAGCAGCACCGCCATCAACAGGGGGTCGGGAACTGGCTACACCTTC. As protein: CASSTAINRGSGTGYTF.